The present T cell receptor beta chain was sequenced within a study of T cells in Graves' hyperthyroidism and ophthalmopathy (dated by TCRdb to between 2019 and 2020). For the study in its entirety: Peripheral blood samples were taken at initial diagnosis, before any treatment was given. According to the paper, TCR Vbeta CDR3 sequencing was carried out on 135 peripheral blood samples, which came from fewer than 50 ophthalmopathy, around 75 hyperthyroidism and approximately 17 progressor patients. In about 6 Graves' hyperthyroidism patients, the study also compared T-cell repertoires from thyroid tissue with T-cell repertoires from blood. To identify distinguishing TCR V-J signatures, a discovery cohort of 95 to 100 patients was used, comprising approximately 40 with Graves' ophthalmopathy and around 60 with stable Graves' hyperthyroidism. The 100 discovery patients were randomly split 7:3 into training and test sets. After blood sampling, hyperthyroidism patients were treated with methimazole at a starting dose of 30 mg daily, and ophthalmopathy patients were treated with high-dose intravenous methylprednisolone. Prospective prediction of ophthalmopathy was tested in an independent validation cohort consisting of 18 to 20 hyperthyroidism patients and about 17 patients who later progressed to ophthalmopathy. Paper-wide results and their limitations: During validation, the model predicted progression to ophthalmopathy a median of around 6 months ahead of onset, with around 71% sensitivity and roughly 75% specificity. Sample size was not statistically predetermined, and investigators were not blinded to group allocation. Ophthalmopathy was separated from stable hyperthyroidism by a 13 V-J signature model, with about 86% sensitivity and approximately 81% specificity obtained in cross-validation and 80%/75% obtained in testing. Most expanded thyroid clonotypes (frequency above 0.001) were also found in blood, which suggests that blood repertoires may mirror thyroid immune responses.

Ophthalmopathy patients had moderately to severely active disease, with a Clinical Activity Score of 3 or more, a NOSPECS grade of 4 or more, and a disease duration of less than 3 months. Exclusion was applied to patients with uncontrolled infections, other autoimmune diseases, pregnancy or lactation. Diagnoses were based on clinical symptoms, serum thyroxine and TRAb, thyroid ultrasound and orbital computed tomography. Ficoll-Paque density gradient centrifugation was used to isolate PBMCs from around 10 ml of fresh peripheral blood. Total RNA was extracted with Trizol reagent, and quality was checked on an Agilent 2100 Bioanalyzer. This clonotype occurred a few times. Its antigen target is currently unknown. Base quality data are lacking; no much larger clone is found one base away. The TCR beta CDR3 regions were amplified from RNA transcripts. The first round of RT-PCR for the TCR CDR3 was performed with the HTBI primer set and the Qiagen OneStep RT-PCR kit. Libraries were constructed in a second round of multiplex PCR, after which size selection and purification were performed. Libraries were sequenced paired-end with 100 bp reads on an Illumina HiSeq2000. The original pipeline was this. SOAPnuke was used to process the raw data, removing reads that contained adapters or uncalled bases, had a mean Phred below 15, or lacked an exact match to the constant primer or identifier. COPE v1.2.5 was used to merge the high-quality paired reads, and each unique nucleotide sequence was defined as a clonotype. MiTCR v1.1 was used to align clonotypes to the IMGT TRBV, TRBD and TRBJ reference segments. The analysis included only V-J combinations with a frequency above 0.0001, which together covered around 99% of the repertoires. A TCS score was defined as the ratio between F50 (clonal expansion) and ExV (chaos), using BLOSUM62-based TCRdist between CDR3 peptides within each V-J. Welch's t-statistics and random forest reduced around 510 V-J features to roughly 13, which were used in a naive Bayes classifier (R e1071). TCRdb passed the public sequencing reads through fastp at Q25 and MiXCR, retaining productive beta sequences. Under each unique CDR3 protein, matching rows form one entry showing the most common genes and DNA. For this entry, the V and J calls and clone size follow TCRdb and not the study's own pipeline. This sample gives hundreds of thousands of distinct CDR3 sequences in total; 13% to 15% of them show up just once. The ten largest clones add up to around 12% of the sample.

The CDR3 has 15 amino acids, counting the end cysteine and phenylalanine. Here the CDR3 DNA is all that survives: 45 bases in frame from base 1. V is shortened by 0 bases, J by 4 bases, and the region joining them spans 11 bases. The germline V gene supplies CDR1 SGHDT and CDR2 YYEEEE. Recombination joined TRBV5-6 with TRBJ1-5, and possibly TRBD1, on 5 matching bases. Sequences were obtained from blood. This TCR was recovered from a woman between 50 and 59 years old with Graves' ophthalmopathy. In nucleotide form, the sequence is TGTGCCAGCAGCTTGGACGGGGGAGGTAATCAGCCCCAGCATTTT. It specifies CASSLDGGGNQPQHF.